This T cell receptor beta chain was sequenced in a study of blood T cell repertoires in COVID-19. This clone was observed once. Some clones are missing from TCRdb's copy, which holds only in-frame ones; the method was immunoSEQ multiplex PCR. The sample shows under 300,000 clones, around 90% of them seen only once. The CDR3 totals 12 residues. Between the trimmed V and J ends, which lost 6 bases and 4 bases, there was a span of 10 bases. The receptor's source is a man in his 60s who had recovered from COVID-19. J is TRBJ2-7 and V is TRBV12-3 or TRBV12-4, with a weak D call TRBD1 (6 bases). The sample consisted of peripheral blood. The DNA for the CDR3 is TGTGCCAGCAGCCTACAGGGTTACGAGCAGTACTTC. Protein product: CASSLQGYEQYF.